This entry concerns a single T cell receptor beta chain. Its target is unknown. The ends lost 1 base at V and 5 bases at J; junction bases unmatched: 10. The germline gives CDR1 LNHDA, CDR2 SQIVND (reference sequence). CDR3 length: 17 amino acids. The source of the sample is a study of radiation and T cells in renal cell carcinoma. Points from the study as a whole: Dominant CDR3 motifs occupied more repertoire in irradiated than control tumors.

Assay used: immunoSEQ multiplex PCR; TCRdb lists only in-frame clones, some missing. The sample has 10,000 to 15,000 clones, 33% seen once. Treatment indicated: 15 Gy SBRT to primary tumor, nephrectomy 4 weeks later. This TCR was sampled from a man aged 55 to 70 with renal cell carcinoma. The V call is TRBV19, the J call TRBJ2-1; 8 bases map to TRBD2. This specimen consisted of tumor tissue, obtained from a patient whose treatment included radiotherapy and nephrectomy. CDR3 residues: CASSIVFPGGWHNEQFF. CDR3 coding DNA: TGTGCCAGTAGTATAGTCTTTCCGGGAGGGTGGCACAATGAGCAGTTCTTC. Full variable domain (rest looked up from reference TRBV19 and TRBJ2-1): DGGITQSPKYLFRKEGQNVTLSCEQNLNHDAMYWYRQDPGQGLRLIYYSQIVNDFQKGDIAEGYSVSREKKESFPLTVTSAQKNPTAFYLCASSIVFPGGWHNEQFFGPGTRLTVL.